This T cell receptor beta chain was identified in a study of blood T cell repertoires in COVID-19. Study context: Samples taken during acute and convalescent COVID-19 were collected in the United States, Italy and Spain. PBMCs, B-cell-depleted T cells, or T cells were the source of the cDNA or gDNA that made up the material.

Source study methods: Nucleated cell counts were estimated from reference gene primer amplification. This table comes from immunoSEQ multiplex PCR, and its TCRdb copy is limited to in-frame clones, with some not included. The V and J calls and the clone size are those of that table, but D and trimming were determined from the DNA. Of over 100,000 clones in the sample, approximately 85% were seen once. The V gene's germline CDR1 is LNHDA and CDR2 SQIVND (reference sequence). V was shortened by 9 bases and J by 0 bases, with 15 bases between the two germline ends. This CDR3 comprises 15 residues. The receptor was isolated from a man in his 70s with acute or convalescent COVID-19. Input material: peripheral blood. The rearrangement links TRBV19 to TRBJ1-3; D ambiguous. CDR3 protein: CASAKEAPSGNTIYF. CDR3 nucleotide sequence: TGTGCCAGCGCGAAAGAGGCCCCCTCTGGAAACACCATATATTTT.